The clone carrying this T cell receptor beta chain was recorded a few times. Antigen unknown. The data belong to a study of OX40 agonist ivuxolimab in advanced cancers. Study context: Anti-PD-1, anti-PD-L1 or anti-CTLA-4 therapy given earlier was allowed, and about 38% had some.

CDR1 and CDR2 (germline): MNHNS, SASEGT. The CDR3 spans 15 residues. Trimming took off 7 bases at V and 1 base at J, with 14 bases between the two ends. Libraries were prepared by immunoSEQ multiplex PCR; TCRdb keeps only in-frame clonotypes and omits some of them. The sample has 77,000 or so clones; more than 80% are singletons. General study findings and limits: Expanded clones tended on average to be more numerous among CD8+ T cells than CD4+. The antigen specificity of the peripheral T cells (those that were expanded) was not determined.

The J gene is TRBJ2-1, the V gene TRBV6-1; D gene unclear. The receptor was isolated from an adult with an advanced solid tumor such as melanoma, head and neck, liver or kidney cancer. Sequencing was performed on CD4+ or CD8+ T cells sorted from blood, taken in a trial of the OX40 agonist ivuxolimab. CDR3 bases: TGTGCCAGCATTCCCCCTCGCGGATCCTACAATGAGCAGTTCTTC. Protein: CASIPPRGSYNEQFF.